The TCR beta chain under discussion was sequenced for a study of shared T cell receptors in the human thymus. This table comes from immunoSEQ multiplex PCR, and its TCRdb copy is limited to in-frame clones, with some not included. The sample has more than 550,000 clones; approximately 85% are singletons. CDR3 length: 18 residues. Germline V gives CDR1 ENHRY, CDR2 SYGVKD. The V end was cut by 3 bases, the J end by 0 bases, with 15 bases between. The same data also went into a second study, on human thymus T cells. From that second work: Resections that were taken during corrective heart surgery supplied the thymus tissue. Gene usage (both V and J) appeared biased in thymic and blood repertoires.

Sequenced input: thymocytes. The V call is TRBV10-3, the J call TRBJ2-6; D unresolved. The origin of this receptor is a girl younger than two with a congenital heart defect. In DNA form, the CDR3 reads TGTGCCATCAGTGAAAGTTCTGGCCAAATCTCTGGGGCCAACGTCCTGACTTTC. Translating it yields CAISESSGQISGANVLTF.